Shown below are 13 T cell receptor beta chains from a single sample sequenced in a study of radiotherapy plus CTLA-4 blockade in lung cancer. Profiling relied on immunoSEQ multiplex PCR, and the TCRdb table lists in-frame clones only, not all of them. The repertoire holds nearly 15,000 clones, with 72% as singletons. The sequencing here drew on peripheral blood, taken from a patient treated with radiotherapy plus ipilimumab. Receptors originate from a human donor with non-small cell lung cancer whose response to radiotherapy plus ipilimumab could not be evaluated.

The rearrangement uses TRBV6-6 and TRBJ1-2, with a possible D match to TRBD1 (5 bases). With 6 bases removed from V and 8 bases from J, the gap between germline ends came to 19 bases. The CDR3 has 14 amino acids. Germline lookup yields CDR1 MNHNY and CDR2 SVGAGI (reference sequence). CDR3 sequence reads: CASRLLGGEEGYTF. As DNA, the CDR3 is TGTGCCAGCAGACTCCTGGGGGGGGAAGAAGGCTACACCTTC.

CDR3 residues: CAISEFLAGEAGELFF. As DNA, the CDR3 is TGTGCCATCAGTGAGTTCCTAGCGGGGGAGGCCGGGGAGCTGTTTTTT. The V gene is TRBV10-3, the J gene TRBJ2-2; TRBD2 matches 10 bases. Germline V gene data show CDR1 as ENHRY and CDR2 as SYGVKD. Trimming took 1 base from V and 6 from J; bases not matched to a gene: 5. The CDR3 covers 16 residues.

This chain uses TRBV6-1 with TRBJ2-1; tentatively, D is TRBD1 (5 bases). The CDR3 length is 14 residues. The germline V gene has CDR1 MNHNS and CDR2 SASEGT. Trimming stripped 8 bases from V and 8 bases from J, with 19 bases between. The CDR3 loop reads CASQPYQGLDEQFF. The CDR3 DNA follows: TGTGCCAGCCAACCCTACCAGGGCCTGGATGAGCAGTTCTTC.

The chain joins TRBV2 to TRBJ2-1; 7 bases map to TRBD2. V shed 4 bases, J shed 6 bases, and the junction held 6 bases outside the gene matches. Germline CDR1 and CDR2: SNHLY and FYNNEI. The CDR3 length is 14 residues. The CDR3 nucleotides read TGTGCCAGCAGTGTGCAGCGGGGAATCAATGAGCAGTTCTTC. Translation: CASSVQRGINEQFF. Supplemented by reference TRBV2 and TRBJ2-1, the full variable domain reads EPEVTQTPSHQVTQMGQEVILRCVPISNHLYFYWYRQILGQKVEFLVSFYNNEISEKSEIFDDQFSVERPDGSNFTLKIRSTKLEDSAMYFCASSVQRGINEQFFGPGTRLTVL.

This clone is a singleton in its sample. The chain combines TRBV11-2 with TRBJ2-5; possible D gene TRBD1, 5 bases. Germline assignment: CDR1 SGHAT and CDR2 FQNNGV. The CDR3 runs 13 residues. Deletions cut 3 bases from V and 5 bases from J, with 10 bases between. The CDR3 loop is CASSFQGAETQYF. The CDR3 DNA is TGTGCCAGCAGCTTTCAAGGGGCTGAGACCCAGTACTTC.

The V call is TRBV2, the J call TRBJ2-5; 8 bases align to TRBD2. J was trimmed by 4 bases and V by 4 bases; bases with no gene match: 8. This CDR3 spans 15 amino acids. Germline CDR1 and CDR2: SNHLY and FYNNEI. The CDR3 DNA follows: TGTGCCAGCAGTGCCCCGGGGGGGTATGGAGAGACCCAGTACTTC. This sequence encodes CASSAPGGYGETQYF. The full variable domain, in which reference TRBV2 and TRBJ2-5 provide the parts outside the CDR3, is EPEVTQTPSHQVTQMGQEVILRCVPISNHLYFYWYRQILGQKVEFLVSFYNNEISEKSEIFDDQFSVERPDGSNFTLKIRSTKLEDSAMYFCASSAPGGYGETQYFGPGTRLLVL.

The chain combines TRBV4-1 with TRBJ2-7; TRBD1 is a possible D gene (6 bases). The germline CDR1 and CDR2 sequences are MGHRA and YSYEKL. This CDR3 has 15 residues. Trimming removed 1 base from V and 2 bases from J, with 12 bases in between. The CDR3 DNA is TGCGCCAGCAGCCAAGGTCTACAGGGAACCTACGAGCAGTACGTC. Amino acids: CASSQGLQGTYEQYV.

The chain is built from TRBV5-4 and TRBJ1-2; 11 positions match TRBD1. CDR1 and CDR2 from the germline V gene are SGHNT and YYREEE (reference sequence). The V segment lost 6 bases and the J segment 0 bases; nucleotides outside the gene matches: 4. This CDR3 region has 15 residues. CDR3: CASKGQGGTNYGYTF. CDR3 nucleotides: TGTGCCAGCAAGGGACAGGGGGGAACTAACTATGGCTACACCTTC.

V and J are TRBV30 and TRBJ1-2; 9 bases match TRBD1. V was pared by 3 bases and J by 1 base, with 3 bases of the junction left unmatched. Germline-derived CDR1 and CDR2 are GTSNPN and SVGIG (reference sequence). This CDR3 comprises 14 residues. CDR3 in amino acids: CAWREGQGNYGYTF. The CDR3 DNA sequence: TGTGCCTGGAGGGAGGGACAGGGTAACTATGGCTACACCTTC.

This clone was seen only a few times. This same CDR3 is encoded by further DNA sequences in the sample. CDR3 in amino acids: CASSEASGGANEQFF. In DNA form, the CDR3 reads TGTGCCAGCAGTGAAGCTAGCGGGGGGGCCAATGAGCAGTTCTTC. The chain links TRBV6-1 to TRBJ2-1, with 11 positions matching TRBD2. Per germline, CDR1 MNHNS and CDR2 SASEGT. V was clipped by 0 bases and J by 6 bases; unmatched bases: 1. The CDR3 is made up of 15 amino acids.

This chain connects TRBV7-6 to TRBJ2-7; weak D call: TRBD1 (5 bases). The germline V gene encodes CDR1 SGHVS and CDR2 FNYEAQ. The germline V and J ends were trimmed by 4 bases and 2 bases, with 9 bases remaining between them. CDR3 length: 13 residues. CDR3 loop: CASSSRVTYEQYF. Written as DNA, the CDR3 is TGTGCCAGCAGCTCCAGGGTAACCTACGAGCAGTACTTC. Drawing the rest from reference TRBV7-6 and TRBJ2-7, the complete variable domain is GAGVSQSPRYKVTKRGQDVALRCDPISGHVSLYWYRQALGQGPEFLTYFNYEAQQDKSGLPNDRFSAERPEGSISTLTIQRTEQRDSAMYRCASSSRVTYEQYFGPGTRLTVT.

A note on this clone: A far larger clone is one base from this, pointing to a likely read error. The V gene is TRBV30, the J gene TRBJ1-1; 8 nucleotides match TRBD1. This CDR3 contains 11 residues. CDR1 GTSNPN and CDR2 SVGIG come from the germline V gene (reference sequence). The CDR3 sequence is CVWTGSWLAFF. For the CDR3, the DNA is TGTGTCTGGACAGGGTCATGGTTAGCTTTCTTT.

This clone was counted only a few times. The CDR3, as DNA: TGTGCCAGCAGTAAAGACAGGGAAGCTAACTATGGCTACACCTTC. Its translation: CASSKDREANYGYTF. The chain uses TRBV2 and TRBJ1-2; TRBD1 aligns across 7 bases. The ends lost 5 bases at V and 0 bases at J; junction bases unmatched: 6. This CDR3 has 15 residues. Germline CDR1 reads SNHLY; CDR2 reads FYNNEI. The variable domain in full, with the rest retrieved from reference TRBV2 and TRBJ1-2, is EPEVTQTPSHQVTQMGQEVILRCVPISNHLYFYWYRQILGQKVEFLVSFYNNEISEKSEIFDDQFSVERPDGSNFTLKIRSTKLEDSAMYFCASSKDREANYGYTFGSGTRLTVV.